This T cell receptor beta chain was recorded in a study of T cell responses to AZD1222 COVID-19 vaccine. Findings of the study overall: Baseline seropositives among AZD1222 recipients totaled only 5 or 6. Most donors were white British and more were female, and clonal diversity was possibly underestimated. Two doses of AZD1222 preceded a rise in Spike-specific TCR breadth and depth.

The CDR3 loop spans 13 amino acids. Trimming left V 5 bases short and J 4 bases short, with 11 bases between. Using immunoSEQ multiplex PCR, the repertoire was profiled, and TCRdb retains in-frame clones only, with some absent. The data show roughly 84,000 clones, around 85% seen once. About this clone: The antigen remains unidentified.

The sequence came from an adult who received the AZD1222 COVID-19 vaccine. The V call is TRBV12-3 or TRBV12-4, the J call TRBJ1-2; D not certain. Sequenced material: peripheral blood, taken 28 days after the second AZD1222 dose. CDR3 region: CASSISAPYGYTF. The CDR3, as DNA: TGTGCCAGCAGTATCTCAGCCCCCTATGGCTACACCTTC.